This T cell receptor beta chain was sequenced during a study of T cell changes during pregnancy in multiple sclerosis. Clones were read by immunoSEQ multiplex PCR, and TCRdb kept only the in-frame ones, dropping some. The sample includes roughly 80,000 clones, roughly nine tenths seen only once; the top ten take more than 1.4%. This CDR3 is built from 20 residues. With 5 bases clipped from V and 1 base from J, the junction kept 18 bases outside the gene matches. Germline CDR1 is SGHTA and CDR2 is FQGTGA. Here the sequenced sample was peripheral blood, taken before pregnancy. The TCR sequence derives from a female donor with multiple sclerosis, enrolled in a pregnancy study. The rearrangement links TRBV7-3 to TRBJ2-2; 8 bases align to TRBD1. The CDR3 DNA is TGTGCCAGCAGCCACCCTCGGGGACAGGAAGCCCCGAGGAACACCGGGGAGCTGTTTTTT. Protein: CASSHPRGQEAPRNTGELFF.